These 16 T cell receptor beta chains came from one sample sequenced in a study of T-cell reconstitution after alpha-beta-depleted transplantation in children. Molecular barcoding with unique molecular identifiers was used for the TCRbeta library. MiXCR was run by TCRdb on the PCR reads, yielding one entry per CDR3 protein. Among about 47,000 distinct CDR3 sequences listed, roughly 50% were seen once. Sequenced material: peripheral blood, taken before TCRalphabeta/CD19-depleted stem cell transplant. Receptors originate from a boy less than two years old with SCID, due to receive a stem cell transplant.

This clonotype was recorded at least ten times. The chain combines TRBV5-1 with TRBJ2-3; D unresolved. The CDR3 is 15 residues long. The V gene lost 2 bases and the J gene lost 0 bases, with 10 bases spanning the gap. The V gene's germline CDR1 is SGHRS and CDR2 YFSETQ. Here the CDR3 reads CASSFSGSSTDTQYF. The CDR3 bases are TGCGCCAGCAGCTTTAGTGGTTCTAGCACAGATACGCAGTATTTT.

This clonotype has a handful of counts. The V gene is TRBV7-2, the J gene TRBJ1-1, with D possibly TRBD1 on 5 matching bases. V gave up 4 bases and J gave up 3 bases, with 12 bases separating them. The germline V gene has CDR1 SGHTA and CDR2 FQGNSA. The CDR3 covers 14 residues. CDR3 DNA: TGTGCCAGCAGCTCCCGGCGGGGGGACACTGAAGCTTTCTTT. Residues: CASSSRRGDTEAFF.

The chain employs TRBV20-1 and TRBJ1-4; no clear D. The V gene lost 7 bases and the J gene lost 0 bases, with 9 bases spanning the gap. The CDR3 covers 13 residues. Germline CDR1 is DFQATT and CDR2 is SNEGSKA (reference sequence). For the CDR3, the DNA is TGCAGTGTTGAGACACCAACTAATGAAAAACTGTTTTTT. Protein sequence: CSVETPTNEKLFF.

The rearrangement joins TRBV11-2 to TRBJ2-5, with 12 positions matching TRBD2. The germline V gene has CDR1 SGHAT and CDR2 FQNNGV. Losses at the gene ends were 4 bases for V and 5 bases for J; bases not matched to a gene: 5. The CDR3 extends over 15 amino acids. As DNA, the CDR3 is TGTGCCAGCAGCTCTAGCGGGGGGGCGGGGGAGACCCAGTACTTC. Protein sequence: CASSSSGGAGETQYF.

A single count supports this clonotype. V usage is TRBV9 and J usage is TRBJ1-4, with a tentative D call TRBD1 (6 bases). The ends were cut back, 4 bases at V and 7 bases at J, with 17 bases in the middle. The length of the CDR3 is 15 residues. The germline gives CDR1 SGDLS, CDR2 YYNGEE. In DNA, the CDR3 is TGTGCCAGCAGCTCGTTTGGAGGGGGGGGTGAAAAACTGTTTTTT. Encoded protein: CASSSFGGGGEKLFF.

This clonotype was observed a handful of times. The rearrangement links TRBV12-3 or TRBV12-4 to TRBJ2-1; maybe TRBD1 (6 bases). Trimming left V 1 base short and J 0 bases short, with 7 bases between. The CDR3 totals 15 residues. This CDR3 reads CASSLGGRSYNEQFF. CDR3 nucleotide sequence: TGTGCCAGCAGTTTAGGGGGGCGCTCCTACAATGAGCAGTTCTTC.

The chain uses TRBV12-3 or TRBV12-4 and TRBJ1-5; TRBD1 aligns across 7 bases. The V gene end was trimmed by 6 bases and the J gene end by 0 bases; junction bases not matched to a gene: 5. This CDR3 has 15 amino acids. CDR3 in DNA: TGTGCCAGCAGCCGGGACAGAGGTAGCAATCAGCCCCAGCATTTT. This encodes CASSRDRGSNQPQHF.

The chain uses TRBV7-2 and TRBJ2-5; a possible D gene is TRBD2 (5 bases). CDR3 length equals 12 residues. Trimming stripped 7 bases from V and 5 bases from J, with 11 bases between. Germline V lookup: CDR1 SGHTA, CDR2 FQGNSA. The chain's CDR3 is CASTPGSETQYF. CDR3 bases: TGTGCCAGCACCCCGGGGTCCGAGACCCAGTACTTC.

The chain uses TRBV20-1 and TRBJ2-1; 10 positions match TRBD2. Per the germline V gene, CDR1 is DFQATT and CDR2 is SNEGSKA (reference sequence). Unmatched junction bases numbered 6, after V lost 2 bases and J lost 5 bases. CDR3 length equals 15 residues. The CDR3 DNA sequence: TGCAGTGCTAGATCAAGAGCGGGGGGGGACAATGAGCAGTTCTTC. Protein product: CSARSRAGGDNEQFF.

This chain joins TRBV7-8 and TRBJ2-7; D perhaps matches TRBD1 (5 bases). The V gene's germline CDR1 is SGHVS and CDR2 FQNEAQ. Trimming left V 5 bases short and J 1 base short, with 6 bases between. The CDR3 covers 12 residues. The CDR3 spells CASSDSSYEQYF. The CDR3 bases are TGTGCCAGCAGCGACAGTTCCTACGAGCAGTACTTC.

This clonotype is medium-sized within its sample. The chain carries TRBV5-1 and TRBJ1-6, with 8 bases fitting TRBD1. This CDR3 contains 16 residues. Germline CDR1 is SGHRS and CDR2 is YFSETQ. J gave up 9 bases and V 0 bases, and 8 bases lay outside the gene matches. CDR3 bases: TGCGCCAGCAGCTTGGAGACAGGGGCCACGGGTTCACCCCTCCACTTT. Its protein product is CASSLETGATGSPLHF. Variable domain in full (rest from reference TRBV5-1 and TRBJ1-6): KAGVTQTPRYLIKTRGQQVTLSCSPISGHRSVSWYQQTPGQGLQFLFEYFSETQRNKGNFPGRFSGRQFSNSRSEMNVSTLELGDSALYLCASSLETGATGSPLHFGNGTRLTVT.

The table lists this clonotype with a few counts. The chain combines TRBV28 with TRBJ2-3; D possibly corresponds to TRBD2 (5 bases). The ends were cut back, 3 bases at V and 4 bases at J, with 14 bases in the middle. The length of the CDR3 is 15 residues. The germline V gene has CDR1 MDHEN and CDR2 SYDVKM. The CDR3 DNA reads TGTGCCAGCAGTTTCCCTCCGAAGGAGGCAGATACGCAGTATTTT. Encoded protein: CASSFPPKEADTQYF.

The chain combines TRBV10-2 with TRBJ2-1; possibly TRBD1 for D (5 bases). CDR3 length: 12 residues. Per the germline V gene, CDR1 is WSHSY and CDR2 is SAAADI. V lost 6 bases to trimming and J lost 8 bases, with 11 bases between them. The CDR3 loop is CASSNWGDEQFF. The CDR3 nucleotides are TGCGCCAGCAGCAACTGGGGCGATGAGCAGTTCTTC.

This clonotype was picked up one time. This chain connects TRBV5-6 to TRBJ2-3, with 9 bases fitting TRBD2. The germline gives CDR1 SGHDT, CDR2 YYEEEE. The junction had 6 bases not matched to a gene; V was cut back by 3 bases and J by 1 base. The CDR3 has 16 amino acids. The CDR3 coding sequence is TGTGCCAGCAGCTCAACCGGGACTAGCCGCACAGATACGCAGTATTTT. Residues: CASSSTGTSRTDTQYF.

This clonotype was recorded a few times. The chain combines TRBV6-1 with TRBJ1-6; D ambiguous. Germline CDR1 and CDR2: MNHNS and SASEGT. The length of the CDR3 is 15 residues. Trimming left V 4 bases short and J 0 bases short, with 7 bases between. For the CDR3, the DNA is TGTGCCAGCAGTGGGGTGAGCTCCTATAATTCACCCCTCCACTTT. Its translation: CASSGVSSYNSPLHF.

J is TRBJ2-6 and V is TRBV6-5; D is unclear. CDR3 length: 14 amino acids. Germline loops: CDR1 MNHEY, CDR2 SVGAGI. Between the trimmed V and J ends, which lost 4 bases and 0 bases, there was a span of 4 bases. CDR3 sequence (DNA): TGTGCCAGCAGTTCGGTCTCTGGGGCCAACGTCCTGACTTTC. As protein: CASSSVSGANVLTF.